This entry concerns a single TCR beta chain. The data were taken from a study of blood T cell repertoires in COVID-19. The overall study: COVID-19 samples, acute and convalescent, were from the United States, Italy and Spain. Sources were T cells, B-cell-depleted T cells, or PBMCs; the material itself was cDNA or gDNA.

The authors' processing: Estimates of nucleated cell counts were drawn from the amplification of reference gene primers. The method was immunoSEQ multiplex PCR; TCRdb's version includes in-frame clones alone and lacks a portion of them. From that table come the V and J calls and clone size; the DNA was used to work out D and trimming. The sample shows about 220,000 clones, 65% to 90% of them seen only once. The CDR3 runs to 16 residues. CDR1 and CDR2 (germline): LNHDA, SQIVND (reference sequence). Losses at the gene ends were 2 bases for V and 2 bases for J; bases not matched to a gene: 6. The TCR comes from a human donor in a cohort sampled during active COVID-19. J is TRBJ1-1 and V is TRBV19; the match to TRBD1 covers 9 bases. The sequencing sample was made of peripheral blood. As DNA, the CDR3 is TGTGCCAGTAGTATATGGGGGACAGGGTCAAACACTGAAGCTTTCTTT. This encodes CASSIWGTGSNTEAFF.